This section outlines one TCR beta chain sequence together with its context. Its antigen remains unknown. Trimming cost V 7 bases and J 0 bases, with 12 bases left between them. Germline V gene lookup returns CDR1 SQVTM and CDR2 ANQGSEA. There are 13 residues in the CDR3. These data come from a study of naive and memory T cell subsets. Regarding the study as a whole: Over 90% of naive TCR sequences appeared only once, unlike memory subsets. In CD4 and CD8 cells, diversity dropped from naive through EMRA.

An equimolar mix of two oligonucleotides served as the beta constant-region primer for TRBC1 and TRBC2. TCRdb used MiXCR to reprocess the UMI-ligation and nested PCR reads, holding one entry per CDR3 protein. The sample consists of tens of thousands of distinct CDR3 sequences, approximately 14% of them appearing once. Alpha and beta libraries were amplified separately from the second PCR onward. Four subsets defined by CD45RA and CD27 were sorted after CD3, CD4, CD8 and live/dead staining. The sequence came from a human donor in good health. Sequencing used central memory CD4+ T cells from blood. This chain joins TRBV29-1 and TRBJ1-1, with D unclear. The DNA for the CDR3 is TGCAGCGCCCGTCCAGGCATGAACACTGAAGCTTTCTTT. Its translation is CSARPGMNTEAFF. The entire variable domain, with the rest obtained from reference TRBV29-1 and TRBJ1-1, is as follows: SAVISQKPSRDICQRGTSLTIQCQVDSQVTMMFWYRQQPGQSLTLIATANQGSEATYESGFVIDKFPISRPNLTFSTLTVSNMSPEDSSIYLCSARPGMNTEAFFGQGTRLTVV.